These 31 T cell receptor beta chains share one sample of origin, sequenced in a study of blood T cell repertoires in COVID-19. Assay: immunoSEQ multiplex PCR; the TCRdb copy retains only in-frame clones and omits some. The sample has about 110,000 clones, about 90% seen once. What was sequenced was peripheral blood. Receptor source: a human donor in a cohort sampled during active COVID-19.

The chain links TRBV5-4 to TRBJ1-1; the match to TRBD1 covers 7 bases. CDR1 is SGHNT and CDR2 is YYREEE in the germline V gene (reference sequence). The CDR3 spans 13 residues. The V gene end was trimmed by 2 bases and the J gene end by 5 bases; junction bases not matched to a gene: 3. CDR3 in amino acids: CASSLGQETEAFF. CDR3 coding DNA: TGTGCCAGCAGCTTAGGACAGGAGACTGAAGCTTTCTTT.

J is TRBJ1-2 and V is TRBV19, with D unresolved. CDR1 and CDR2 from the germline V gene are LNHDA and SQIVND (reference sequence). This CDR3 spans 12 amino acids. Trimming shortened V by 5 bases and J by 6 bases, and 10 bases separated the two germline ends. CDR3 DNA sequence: TGTGCCAGTAGTCCCTCCGGGAATGGCTACACCTTC. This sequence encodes CASSPSGNGYTF.

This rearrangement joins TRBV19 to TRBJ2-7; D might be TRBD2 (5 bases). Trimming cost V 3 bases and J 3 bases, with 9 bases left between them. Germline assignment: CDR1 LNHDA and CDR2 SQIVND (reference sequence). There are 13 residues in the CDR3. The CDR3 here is CASSIPGDYEQYF. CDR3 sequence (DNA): TGTGCCAGTAGTATTCCCGGGGACTACGAGCAGTACTTC.

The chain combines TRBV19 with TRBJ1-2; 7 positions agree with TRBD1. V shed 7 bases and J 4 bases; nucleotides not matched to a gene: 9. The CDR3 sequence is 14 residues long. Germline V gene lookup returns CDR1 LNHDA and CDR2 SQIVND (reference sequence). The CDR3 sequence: CASTDRAPSYGYTF. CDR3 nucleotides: TGTGCCAGTACCGACAGGGCCCCGTCCTATGGCTACACCTTC.

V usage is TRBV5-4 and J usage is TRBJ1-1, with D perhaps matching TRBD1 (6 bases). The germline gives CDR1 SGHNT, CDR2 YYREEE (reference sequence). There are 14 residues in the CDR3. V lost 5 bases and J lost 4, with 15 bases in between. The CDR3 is CASSLGGGSTEAFF. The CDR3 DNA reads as TGTGCCAGCAGTCTAGGGGGAGGGAGCACTGAAGCTTTCTTT.

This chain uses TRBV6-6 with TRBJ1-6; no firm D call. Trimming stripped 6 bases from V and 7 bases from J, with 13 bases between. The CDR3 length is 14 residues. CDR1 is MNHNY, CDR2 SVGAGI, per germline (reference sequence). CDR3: CASRIGEHNSPLHF. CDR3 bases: TGTGCCAGCAGGATTGGGGAGCACAATTCACCCCTCCACTTT.

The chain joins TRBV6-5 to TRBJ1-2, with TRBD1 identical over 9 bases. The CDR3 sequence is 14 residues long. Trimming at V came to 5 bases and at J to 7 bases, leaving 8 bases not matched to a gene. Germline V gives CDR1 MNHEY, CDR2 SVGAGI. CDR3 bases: TGTGCCAGCAGTCGGGAACAGGGGGCCCTTGGCTACACCTTC. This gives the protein CASSREQGALGYTF.

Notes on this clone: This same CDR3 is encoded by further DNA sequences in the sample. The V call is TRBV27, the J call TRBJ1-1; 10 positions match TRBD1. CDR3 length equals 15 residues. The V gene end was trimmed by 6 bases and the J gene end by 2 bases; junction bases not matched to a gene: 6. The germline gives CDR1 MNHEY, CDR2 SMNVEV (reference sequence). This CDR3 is CASSTGQGYNTEAFF. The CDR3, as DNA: TGTGCCAGCAGCACGGGACAGGGGTACAACACTGAAGCTTTCTTT.

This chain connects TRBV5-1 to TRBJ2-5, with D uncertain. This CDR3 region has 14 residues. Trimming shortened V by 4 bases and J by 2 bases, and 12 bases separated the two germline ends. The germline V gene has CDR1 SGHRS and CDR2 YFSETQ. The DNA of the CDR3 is TGCGCCAGCAGCGTGGTTGGCCCACAAGAGACCCAGTACTTC. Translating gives CASSVVGPQETQYF. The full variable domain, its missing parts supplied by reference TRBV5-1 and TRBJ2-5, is KAGVTQTPRYLIKTRGQQVTLSCSPISGHRSVSWYQQTPGQGLQFLFEYFSETQRNKGNFPGRFSGRQFSNSRSEMNVSTLELGDSALYLCASSVVGPQETQYFGPGTRLLVL.

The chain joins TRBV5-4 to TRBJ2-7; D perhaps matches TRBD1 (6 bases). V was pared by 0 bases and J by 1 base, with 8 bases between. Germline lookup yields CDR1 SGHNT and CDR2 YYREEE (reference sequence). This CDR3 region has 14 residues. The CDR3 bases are TGTGCCAGCAGCTTGGACAGGGAGTCCTACGAGCAGTACTTC. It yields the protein CASSLDRESYEQYF.

CDR3 amino acids: CASRGLDTDTQYF. The CDR3 DNA follows: TGTGCCAGCAGAGGACTAGACACAGATACGCAGTATTTT. This chain uses TRBV27 with TRBJ2-3; TRBD2 matches at 7 bases. Germline V gene sequence: CDR1 MNHEY, CDR2 SMNVEV (reference sequence). The CDR3 extends over 13 amino acids. The trim removed 6 bases at V and 2 bases at J, leaving 2 bases unmatched.

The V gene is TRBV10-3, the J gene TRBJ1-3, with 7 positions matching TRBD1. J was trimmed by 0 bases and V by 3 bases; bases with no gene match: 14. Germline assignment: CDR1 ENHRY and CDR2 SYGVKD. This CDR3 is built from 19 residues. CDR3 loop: CAISDNRDRQFISGNTIYF. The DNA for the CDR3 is TGTGCCATCAGTGATAATCGGGACAGACAGTTTATCTCTGGAAACACCATATATTTT.

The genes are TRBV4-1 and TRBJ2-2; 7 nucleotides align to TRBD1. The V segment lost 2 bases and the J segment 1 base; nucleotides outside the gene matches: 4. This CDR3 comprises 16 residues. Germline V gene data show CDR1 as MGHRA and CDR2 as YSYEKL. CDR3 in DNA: TGCGCCAGCAGCCAAACGGGACAGAGGAACACCGGGGAGCTGTTTTTT. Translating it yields CASSQTGQRNTGELFF.

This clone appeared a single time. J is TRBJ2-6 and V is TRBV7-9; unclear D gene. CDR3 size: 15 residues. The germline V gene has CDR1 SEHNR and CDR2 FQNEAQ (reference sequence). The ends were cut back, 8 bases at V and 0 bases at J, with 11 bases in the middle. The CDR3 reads CASSRRSSGANVLTF. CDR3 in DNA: TGTGCCAGCTCAAGGCGGTCCTCTGGGGCCAACGTCCTGACTTTC.

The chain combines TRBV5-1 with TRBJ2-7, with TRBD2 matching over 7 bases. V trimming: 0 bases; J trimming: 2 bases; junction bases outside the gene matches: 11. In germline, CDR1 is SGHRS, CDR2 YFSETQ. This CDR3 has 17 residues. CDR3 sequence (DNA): TGCGCCAGCAGCTTGGCCGAGGGAGGGACCCTACCCTACGAGCAGTACTTC. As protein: CASSLAEGGTLPYEQYF.

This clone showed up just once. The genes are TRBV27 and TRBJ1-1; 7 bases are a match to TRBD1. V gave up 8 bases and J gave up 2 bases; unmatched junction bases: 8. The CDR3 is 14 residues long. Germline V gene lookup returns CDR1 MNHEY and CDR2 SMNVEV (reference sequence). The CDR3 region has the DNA TGTGCCAGCGCCCTTGGGACAGCTAACACTGAAGCTTTCTTT. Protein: CASALGTANTEAFF.

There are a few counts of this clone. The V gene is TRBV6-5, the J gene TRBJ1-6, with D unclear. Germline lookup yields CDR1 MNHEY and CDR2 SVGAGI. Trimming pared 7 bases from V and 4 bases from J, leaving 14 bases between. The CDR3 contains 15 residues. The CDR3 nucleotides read TGTGCCAGCAAGAGGGCGACGAGTTATAATTCACCCCTCCACTTT. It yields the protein CASKRATSYNSPLHF.

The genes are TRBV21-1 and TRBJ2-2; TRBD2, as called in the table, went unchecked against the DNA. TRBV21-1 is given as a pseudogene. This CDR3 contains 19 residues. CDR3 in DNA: TGTGCCAGCAGCAAAGTGGGCGGACTAGCGGGAGGCGCCACCGGGGAGCTGTTTTTT. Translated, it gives CASSKVGGLAGGATGELFF.

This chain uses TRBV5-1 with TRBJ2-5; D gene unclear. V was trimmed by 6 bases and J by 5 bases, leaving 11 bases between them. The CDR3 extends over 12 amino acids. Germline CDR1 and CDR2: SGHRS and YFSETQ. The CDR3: CASKLVAETQYF. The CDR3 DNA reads TGCGCCAGCAAGCTGGTTGCGGAGACCCAGTACTTC.

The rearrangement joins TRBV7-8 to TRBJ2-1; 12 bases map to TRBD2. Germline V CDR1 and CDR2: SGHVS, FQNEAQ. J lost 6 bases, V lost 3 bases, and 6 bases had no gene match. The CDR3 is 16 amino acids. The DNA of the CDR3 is TGTGCCAGCAGCTTGGCTGGACTAGCGGGGTTCAATGAGCAGTTCTTC. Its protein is CASSLAGLAGFNEQFF.

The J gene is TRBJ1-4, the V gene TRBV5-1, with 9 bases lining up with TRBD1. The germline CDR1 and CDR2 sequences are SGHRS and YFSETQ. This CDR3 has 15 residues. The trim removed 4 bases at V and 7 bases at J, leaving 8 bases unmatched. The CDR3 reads CASSRGQGIGEKLFF. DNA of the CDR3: TGCGCCAGCAGCCGGGGACAGGGAATTGGTGAAAAACTGTTTTTT.

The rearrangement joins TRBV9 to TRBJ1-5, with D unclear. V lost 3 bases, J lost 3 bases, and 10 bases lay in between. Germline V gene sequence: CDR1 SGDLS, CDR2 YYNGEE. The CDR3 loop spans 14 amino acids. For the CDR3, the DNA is TGTGCCAGCAGCGGTGGCGGGGTCAATCAGCCCCAGCATTTT. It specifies CASSGGGVNQPQHF.

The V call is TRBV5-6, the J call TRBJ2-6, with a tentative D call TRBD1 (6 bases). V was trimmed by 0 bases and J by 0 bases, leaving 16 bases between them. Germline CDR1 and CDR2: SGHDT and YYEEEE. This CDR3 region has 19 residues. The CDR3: CASSLALQGDTSGANVLTF. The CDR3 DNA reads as TGTGCCAGCAGCTTGGCGCTACAGGGCGATACCTCTGGGGCCAACGTCCTGACTTTC.

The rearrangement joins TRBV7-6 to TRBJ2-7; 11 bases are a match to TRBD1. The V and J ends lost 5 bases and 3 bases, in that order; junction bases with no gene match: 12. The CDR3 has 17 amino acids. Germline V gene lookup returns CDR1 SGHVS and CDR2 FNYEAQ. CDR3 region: CASSGGTDRGLGYEQYF. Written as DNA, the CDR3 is TGTGCCAGCAGCGGAGGGACGGACAGGGGGCTCGGCTACGAGCAGTACTTC.

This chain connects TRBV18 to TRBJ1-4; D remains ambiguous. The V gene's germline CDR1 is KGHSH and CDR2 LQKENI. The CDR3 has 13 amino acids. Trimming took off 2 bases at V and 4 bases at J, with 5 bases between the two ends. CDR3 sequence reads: CASSPSFNEKLFF. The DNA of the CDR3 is TGTGCCAGCTCACCATCATTTAATGAAAAACTGTTTTTT.

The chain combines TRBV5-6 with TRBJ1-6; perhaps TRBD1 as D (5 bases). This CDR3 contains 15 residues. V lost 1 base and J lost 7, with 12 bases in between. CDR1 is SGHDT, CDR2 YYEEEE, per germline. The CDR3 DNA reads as TGTGCCAGCAGCTTGTGGGGCGGTCAAAATTCACCCCTCCACTTT. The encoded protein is CASSLWGGQNSPLHF.

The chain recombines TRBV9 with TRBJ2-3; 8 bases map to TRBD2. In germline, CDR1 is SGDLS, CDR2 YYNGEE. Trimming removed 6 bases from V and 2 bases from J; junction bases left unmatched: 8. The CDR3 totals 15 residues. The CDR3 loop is CASTGGGLFTDTQYF. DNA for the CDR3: TGTGCCAGCACCGGCGGGGGGCTATTCACAGATACGCAGTATTTT.

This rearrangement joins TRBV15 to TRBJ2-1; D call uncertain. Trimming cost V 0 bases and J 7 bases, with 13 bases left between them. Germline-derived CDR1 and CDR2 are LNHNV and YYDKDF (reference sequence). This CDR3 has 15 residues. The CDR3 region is CATSRDFTGRNEQFF. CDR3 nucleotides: TGTGCCACCAGCAGAGATTTTACGGGTAGGAATGAGCAGTTCTTC.

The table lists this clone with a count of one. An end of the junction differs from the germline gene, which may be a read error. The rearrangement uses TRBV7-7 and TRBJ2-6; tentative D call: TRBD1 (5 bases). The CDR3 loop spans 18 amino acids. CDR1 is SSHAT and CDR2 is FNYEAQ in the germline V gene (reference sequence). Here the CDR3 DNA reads TGTGCTAGCAGCTCAAATTTACAGGCGCAGGCTGGGGCCAACGTCCTGACTTTC. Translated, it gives CASSSNLQAQAGANVLTF.

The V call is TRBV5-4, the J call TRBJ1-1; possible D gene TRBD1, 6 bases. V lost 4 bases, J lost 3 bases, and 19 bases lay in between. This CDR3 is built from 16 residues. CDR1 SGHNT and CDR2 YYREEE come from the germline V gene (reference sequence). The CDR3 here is CASSPGGGRVDTEAFF. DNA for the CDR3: TGTGCCAGCAGCCCCGGGGGGGGGCGCGTCGACACTGAAGCTTTCTTT.

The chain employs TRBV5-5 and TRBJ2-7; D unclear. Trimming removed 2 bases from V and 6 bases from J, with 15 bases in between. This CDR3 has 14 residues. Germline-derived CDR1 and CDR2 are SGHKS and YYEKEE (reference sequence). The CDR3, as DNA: TGTGCCAGCAGCTTTTCCAGGCTCCTCTCCGAGCAGTACTTC. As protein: CASSFSRLLSEQYF.